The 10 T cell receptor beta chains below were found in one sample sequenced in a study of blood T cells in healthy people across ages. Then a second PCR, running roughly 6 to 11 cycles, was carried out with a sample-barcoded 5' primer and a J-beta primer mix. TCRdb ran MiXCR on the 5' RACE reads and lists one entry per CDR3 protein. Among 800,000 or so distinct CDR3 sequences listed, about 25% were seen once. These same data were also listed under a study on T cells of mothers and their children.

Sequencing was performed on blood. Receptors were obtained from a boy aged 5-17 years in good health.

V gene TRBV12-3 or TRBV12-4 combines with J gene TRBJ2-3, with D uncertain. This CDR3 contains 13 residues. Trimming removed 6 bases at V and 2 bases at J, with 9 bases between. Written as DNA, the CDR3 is TGTGCCAGCAGAGTGGGGAACACAGATACGCAGTATTTT. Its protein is CASRVGNTDTQYF.

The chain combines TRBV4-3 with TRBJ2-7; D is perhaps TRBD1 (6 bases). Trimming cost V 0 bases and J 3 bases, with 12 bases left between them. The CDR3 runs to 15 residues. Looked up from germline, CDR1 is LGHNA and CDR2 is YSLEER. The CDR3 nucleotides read TGCGCCAGCAGCCAAGATACGGGACATGTCTACGAGCAGTACTTC. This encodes CASSQDTGHVYEQYF.

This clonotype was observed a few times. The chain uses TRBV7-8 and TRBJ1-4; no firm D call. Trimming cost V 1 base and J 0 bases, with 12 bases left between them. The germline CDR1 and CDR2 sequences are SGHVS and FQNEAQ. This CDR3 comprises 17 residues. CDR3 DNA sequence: TGTGCCAGCAGCTTAGAGGGCACCTTGGCAACTAATGAAAAACTGTTTTTT. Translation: CASSLEGTLATNEKLFF. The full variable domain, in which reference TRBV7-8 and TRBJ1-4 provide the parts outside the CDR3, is GAGVSQSPRYKVAKRGQDVALRCDPISGHVSLFWYQQALGQGPEFLTYFQNEAQLDKSGLPSDRFFAERPEGSVSTLKIQRTQQEDSAVYLCASSLEGTLATNEKLFFGSGTQLSVL.

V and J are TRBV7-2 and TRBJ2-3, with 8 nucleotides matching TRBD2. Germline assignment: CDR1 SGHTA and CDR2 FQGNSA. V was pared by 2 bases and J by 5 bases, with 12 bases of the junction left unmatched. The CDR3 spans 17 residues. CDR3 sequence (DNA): TGTGCCAGCAGCTTATCAGTGACTAGCGATTTTGAAGATACGCAGTATTTT. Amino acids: CASSLSVTSDFEDTQYF.

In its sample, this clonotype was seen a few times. In nucleotides, the CDR3 is TGTGCCATTCGAGGGCGGAATGAGCAGTTCTTC. Translated, it gives CAIRGRNEQFF. The J gene is TRBJ2-5, the V gene TRBV19, with TRBD2 as a possible D gene (5 bases). The end of the DNA is better explained by TRBJ2-1, so the J call may be wrong. This CDR3 is 11 amino acids long. Germline-derived CDR1 and CDR2 are LNHDA and SQIVND (reference sequence).

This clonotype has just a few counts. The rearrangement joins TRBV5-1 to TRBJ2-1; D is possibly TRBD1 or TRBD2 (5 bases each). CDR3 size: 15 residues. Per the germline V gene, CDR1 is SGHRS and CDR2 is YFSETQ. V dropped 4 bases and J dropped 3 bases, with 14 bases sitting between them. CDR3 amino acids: CASSTGTGGYNEQFF. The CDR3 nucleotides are TGCGCCAGCAGCACCGGGACGGGCGGCTACAATGAGCAGTTCTTC.

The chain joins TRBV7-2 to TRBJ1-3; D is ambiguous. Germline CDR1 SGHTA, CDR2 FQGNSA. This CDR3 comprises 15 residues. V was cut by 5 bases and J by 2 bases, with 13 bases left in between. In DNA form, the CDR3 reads TGTGCCAGCAGCCCAGCAGGTCGTCCTGGAAACACCATATATTTT. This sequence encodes CASSPAGRPGNTIYF.

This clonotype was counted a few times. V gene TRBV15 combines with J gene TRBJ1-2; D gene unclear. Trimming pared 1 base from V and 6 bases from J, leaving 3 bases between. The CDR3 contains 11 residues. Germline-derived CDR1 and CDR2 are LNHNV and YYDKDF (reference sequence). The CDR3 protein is CATSRGHGYTF. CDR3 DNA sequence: TGTGCCACCAGCAGAGGACATGGCTACACCTTC.

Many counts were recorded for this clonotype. CDR3 residues: CASSYGAGSDIQYF. The CDR3 DNA is TGTGCCAGCAGTTACGGTGCGGGATCGGACATTCAGTACTTC. This sequence joins TRBV6-2 or TRBV6-3 and TRBJ2-4; D is possibly TRBD2 (6 bases). V was pared by 2 bases and J by 8 bases, with 13 bases between. The V gene's germline CDR1 is MNHEY and CDR2 SVGEGT. The CDR3 contains 14 residues.

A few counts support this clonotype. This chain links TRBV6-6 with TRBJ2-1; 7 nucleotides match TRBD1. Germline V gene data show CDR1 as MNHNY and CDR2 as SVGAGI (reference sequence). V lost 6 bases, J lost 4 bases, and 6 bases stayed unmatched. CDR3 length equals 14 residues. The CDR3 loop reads CASRTDRVYNEQFF. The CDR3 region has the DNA TGTGCCAGCAGAACCGACAGGGTGTACAATGAGCAGTTCTTC.